A selection of T cell receptor beta chains follows, all from one sample in a study of cytomegalovirus exposure and HLA in healthy donors. Produced via immunoSEQ multiplex PCR; TCRdb's table is partial and in-frame only. This sample has more than 80,000 clones, with roughly 77% found just once. The specimen sequenced was PBMCs. These receptors all come from a man aged 60 to 69 in good health and CMV-seronegative. CDR3s include the opening cysteine and the closing phenylalanine or tryptophan. The order of the fields is V gene, D gene, J gene, clone size, CDR3 DNA, CDR3 protein. The D gene is left open where the match is weak. Only part of the rows carry a size: once, few, many, or a class if the clone is expanded.

V gene: TRBV27; D gene: TRBD1; J gene: TRBJ1-4; clone size: .; CDR3 DNA: TGTGCCAGCAGTTTATATGTAGGGGGCGGCGGGGAAAAACTGTTTTTT; CDR3 protein: CASSLYVGGGGEKLFF
V gene: TRBV6-5; D gene: TRBD1; J gene: TRBJ1-2; clone size: .; CDR3 DNA: TGTGCCAGCAGTTTTTCAGGGGGTGGAAACTATGGCTACACCTTC; CDR3 protein: CASSFSGGGNYGYTF
V gene: TRBV5-6; D gene: TRBD2; J gene: TRBJ2-1; clone size: .; CDR3 DNA: TGTGCCAGCAGCCAGCTAGCGGGGGCTTACAATGAGCAGTTCTTC; CDR3 protein: CASSQLAGAYNEQFF
V gene: TRBV18; D gene: TRBD1; J gene: TRBJ1-3; clone size: .; CDR3 DNA: TGTGCCAGCTCAGCGACAGGGCCTAAGTCGACAGGAAACACCATATATTTT; CDR3 protein: CASSATGPKSTGNTIYF
V gene: TRBV4-1; D gene: .; J gene: TRBJ1-2; clone size: .; CDR3 DNA: TGCGCCAGCAGCCAAGAAAATCGGCCAGGGGCCTATGGCTACACCTTC; CDR3 protein: CASSQENRPGAYGYTF
V gene: TRBV7-3; D gene: TRBD2; J gene: TRBJ2-3; clone size: .; CDR3 DNA: TGTGCCAGCAGCTTACGATCTAGCGGGGGGGGCCCCCTGTATTTT; CDR3 protein: CASSLRSSGGGPLYF
V gene: TRBV5-6; D gene: .; J gene: TRBJ1-4; clone size: .; CDR3 DNA: TGTGCCAGCAGACCCGGGGGGTCGGGAGAAAAACTGTTTTTT; CDR3 protein: CASRPGGSGEKLFF
V gene: TRBV9; D gene: .; J gene: TRBJ2-7; clone size: .; CDR3 DNA: TGTGCCAGCAGCGGCGGGACAGACGAGCAGTACTTC; CDR3 protein: CASSGGTDEQYF
V gene: TRBV2; D gene: .; J gene: TRBJ1-4; clone size: few; CDR3 DNA: TGTGCCAGCAGTTGGGACATTTCATCTAATGAAAAACTGTTTTTT; CDR3 protein: CASSWDISSNEKLFF
V gene: TRBV18; D gene: TRBD1; J gene: TRBJ1-3; clone size: .; CDR3 DNA: TGTGCCAGCTCACCCGGGACAGGGGGTACTGGAAACACCATATATTTT; CDR3 protein: CASSPGTGGTGNTIYF
V gene: TRBV11-2; D gene: .; J gene: TRBJ2-1; clone size: .; CDR3 DNA: TGTGCCAGCAGCGACAGACTAGTAGCGTCCAATGAGCAGTTCTTC; CDR3 protein: CASSDRLVASNEQFF
V gene: TRBV9; D gene: TRBD1; J gene: TRBJ2-5; clone size: .; CDR3 DNA: TGTGCCAGCAGCGGCGGGACAGGGTGGGTGACCCAGTACTTC; CDR3 protein: CASSGGTGWVTQYF
V gene: TRBV9; D gene: .; J gene: TRBJ1-2; clone size: .; CDR3 DNA: TGTGCCAGCAGCAGAGGACAGCCTAATTCTAACTATGGCTACACCTTC; CDR3 protein: CASSRGQPNSNYGYTF
V gene: TRBV25-1; D gene: TRBD1; J gene: TRBJ2-7; clone size: .; CDR3 DNA: TGTGCCAGCAGTACGGACAGGGTATTAACCTACGAGCAGTACTTC; CDR3 protein: CASSTDRVLTYEQYF
V gene: TRBV5-1; D gene: TRBD1; J gene: TRBJ2-3; clone size: .; CDR3 DNA: TGCGCCAGCAGCTTGGGACAGGGGGTTACAGATACGCAGTATTTT; CDR3 protein: CASSLGQGVTDTQYF
V gene: TRBV19; D gene: TRBD1; J gene: TRBJ1-2; clone size: .; CDR3 DNA: TGTGCCAGTAGTAAACGGGACAGGGGGCGAAACTATGGCTACACCTTC; CDR3 protein: CASSKRDRGRNYGYTF
V gene: TRBV19; D gene: TRBD2; J gene: TRBJ2-7; clone size: .; CDR3 DNA: TGTGCCAGTAGTCCCGCGGGAGCCCCCTTGTACGAGCAGTACTTC; CDR3 protein: CASSPAGAPLYEQYF
V gene: TRBV15; D gene: .; J gene: TRBJ1-5; clone size: .; CDR3 DNA: TGTGCCACCAGCAGAGATCGGACAGTCGGCCAGCCCCAGCATTTT; CDR3 protein: CATSRDRTVGQPQHF
V gene: TRBV7-9; D gene: TRBD1; J gene: TRBJ2-7; clone size: .; CDR3 DNA: TGTTCCAGCAGCTTAGCAGGGGGCGTTAGCTCCTACGAGCAGTACTTC; CDR3 protein: CSSSLAGGVSSYEQYF
V gene: TRBV6-1; D gene: .; J gene: TRBJ1-4; clone size: .; CDR3 DNA: TGTGCCAGCAGTGAATGGGGGCGCTCAACTAATGAAAAACTGTTTTTT; CDR3 protein: CASSEWGRSTNEKLFF
V gene: TRBV7-3; D gene: TRBD1; J gene: TRBJ1-1; clone size: large; CDR3 DNA: TGTGCCAGCAGCTTGACGACAGGGGGTAACACTGAAGCTTTCTTT; CDR3 protein: CASSLTTGGNTEAFF
V gene: TRBV5-6; D gene: .; J gene: TRBJ2-1; clone size: .; CDR3 DNA: TGTGTTTTCAAGCAGAAAGCGGCATACGACAATGAGCAGTTCTTC; CDR3 protein: CVFKQKAAYDNEQFF
V gene: TRBV14; D gene: TRBD1; J gene: TRBJ2-6; clone size: .; CDR3 DNA: TGTGCCAGCAGCCAAGATTTCCCGGGACAGGCCTCTGGGGCCAACGTCCTGACTTTC; CDR3 protein: CASSQDFPGQASGANVLTF
V gene: TRBV14; D gene: TRBD1; J gene: TRBJ1-1; clone size: .; CDR3 DNA: TGTGCCAGCAGCCAACACGGAACAGGGGGCACTGAAGCTTTCTTT; CDR3 protein: CASSQHGTGGTEAFF
V gene: TRBV25-1; D gene: TRBD1; J gene: TRBJ2-7; clone size: .; CDR3 DNA: TGTGCCAGCAGTGACGGACAGGCCTCCTACGAGCAGTACTTC; CDR3 protein: CASSDGQASYEQYF
V gene: TRBV27; D gene: .; J gene: TRBJ1-1; clone size: .; CDR3 DNA: TGTGCCAGCAGTATCAACCCCCAGCGGAGGAACACTGAAGCTTTCTTT; CDR3 protein: CASSINPQRRNTEAFF
V gene: TRBV6-6; D gene: .; J gene: TRBJ2-7; clone size: .; CDR3 DNA: TGTGCCAATAACTACGAGCAGTACTTC; CDR3 protein: CANNYEQYF
V gene: TRBV6-5; D gene: .; J gene: TRBJ1-6; clone size: few; CDR3 DNA: TGTGCCAGCAGACAATCTAATTCACCCCTCCACTTT; CDR3 protein: CASRQSNSPLHF
V gene: TRBV9; D gene: .; J gene: TRBJ2-7; clone size: .; CDR3 DNA: TGTGCCAGCAGCCGAGAGGGGGGGACCTACGAGCAGTACTTC; CDR3 protein: CASSREGGTYEQYF
V gene: TRBV6-5; D gene: TRBD1; J gene: TRBJ1-4; clone size: few; CDR3 DNA: TGTGCCAGCAGCGGACAGGGAATTGGTGAAAAACTGTTTTTT; CDR3 protein: CASSGQGIGEKLFF
V gene: TRBV29-1; D gene: .; J gene: TRBJ2-5; clone size: .; CDR3 DNA: TGCAGCGTTGAAGAGTTTGCACTCGGAGGGGAGACCCAGTACTTC; CDR3 protein: CSVEEFALGGETQYF
V gene: TRBV5-1; D gene: .; J gene: TRBJ1-2; clone size: .; CDR3 DNA: TGCGCCAGCAGCTTGAACAGCCTTTCGGAATATGGCTACACCTTC; CDR3 protein: CASSLNSLSEYGYTF
V gene: TRBV30; D gene: TRBD1; J gene: TRBJ2-7; clone size: few; CDR3 DNA: TGTGCCTGGACCAAGACAGGGGGCGATTACGAGCAGTACTTC; CDR3 protein: CAWTKTGGDYEQYF
V gene: TRBV9; D gene: .; J gene: TRBJ2-3; clone size: .; CDR3 DNA: TGTGCCAGCAGCGTATACGGGGTAGTGGGGTATTTT; CDR3 protein: CASSVYGVVGYF
V gene: TRBV18; D gene: .; J gene: TRBJ1-1; clone size: .; CDR3 DNA: TGTGCCAGCTCCCTGCAAGCTACGAACACTGAAGCTTTCTTT; CDR3 protein: CASSLQATNTEAFF
V gene: TRBV6-5; D gene: TRBD1; J gene: TRBJ1-4; clone size: .; CDR3 DNA: TGTGCCAGCAGTGAAGGGACAGAAAATGAAAAACTGTTTTTT; CDR3 protein: CASSEGTENEKLFF
V gene: TRBV27; D gene: .; J gene: TRBJ1-5; clone size: .; CDR3 DNA: TGTGCCAGCAGTTCCGCTACAGGGCTGCCCCAGCATTTT; CDR3 protein: CASSSATGLPQHF